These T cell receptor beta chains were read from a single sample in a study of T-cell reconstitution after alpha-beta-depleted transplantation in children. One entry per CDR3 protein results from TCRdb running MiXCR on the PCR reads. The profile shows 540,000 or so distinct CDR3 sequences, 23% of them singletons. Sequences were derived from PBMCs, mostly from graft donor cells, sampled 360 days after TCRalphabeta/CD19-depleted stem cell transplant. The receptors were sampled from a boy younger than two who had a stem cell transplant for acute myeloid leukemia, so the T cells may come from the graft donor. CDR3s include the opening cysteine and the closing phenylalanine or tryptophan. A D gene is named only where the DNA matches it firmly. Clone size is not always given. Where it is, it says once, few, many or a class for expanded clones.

CASSLYPRDRDEQYF	TGTGCCAGCAGTTTATACCCCAGGGACAGGGACGAGCAGTACTTC	TRBD1	many	TRBJ2-7	TRBV27
CASSIWEGRLYQETQYF	TGTGCCAGTAGTATATGGGAGGGACGGTTGTACCAAGAGACCCAGTACTTC	TRBD2	-	TRBJ2-5	TRBV19
CASSYSGVQETQYF	TGTGCCAGCAGTTACTCGGGGGTCCAAGAGACCCAGTACTTC	-	many	TRBJ2-5	TRBV6-5
CSALGAVSGNTIYF	TGCAGCGCCCTCGGGGCTGTTTCCGGAAACACCATATATTTT	-	-	TRBJ1-3	TRBV29-1
CASSEQGHQETQYF	TGTGCCAGCAGCGAACAGGGACACCAAGAGACCCAGTACTTC	-	-	TRBJ2-5	TRBV11-2
CSASSPLPERGEVGEQFF	TGCAGTGCTAGCTCCCCCCTACCAGAGCGGGGGGAGGTTGGTGAGCAGTTCTTC	TRBD2	-	TRBJ2-1	TRBV20-1
CASSPVERGAWNEQFF	TGTGCCAGCAGCCCCGTGGAGCGGGGGGCTTGGAATGAGCAGTTCTTC	TRBD2	many	TRBJ2-1	TRBV7-3
CASSLIQGPTDTQYF	TGTGCCAGCAGTTTAATTCAGGGGCCAACAGATACGCAGTATTTT	-	-	TRBJ2-3	TRBV12-3/TRBV12-4
CASRGVTDSSGNTIYF	TGTGCCAGCAGGGGAGTTACGGACAGCTCTGGAAACACCATATATTTT	-	-	TRBJ1-3	TRBV28
CSAPPSGGSYEQYF	TGCAGTGCACCCCCCAGCGGGGGCTCCTACGAGCAGTACTTC	TRBD2	few	TRBJ2-7	TRBV20-1
CASSQAGGDYEQYF	TGTGCCAGCAGCCAAGCAGGGGGCGATTACGAGCAGTACTTC	TRBD1	many	TRBJ2-7	TRBV3-1
CASRTGLADYNEQFF	TGTGCCAGCCGAACCGGACTAGCTGATTACAATGAGCAGTTCTTC	TRBD2	-	TRBJ2-1	TRBV12-3/TRBV12-4
CASSEQGAAEAFF	TGTGCCAGCTCGGAACAGGGGGCCGCTGAAGCTTTCTTT	TRBD1	-	TRBJ1-1	TRBV18
CASSAGSTADAFF	TGTGCCAGCAGCGCAGGGTCGACGGCGGACGCTTTCTTT	-	few	TRBJ1-1	TRBV9
CSARDTTLPYEQYF	TGCAGTGCTAGAGATACGACTTTACCTTACGAGCAGTACTTC	-	many	TRBJ2-7	TRBV20-1
CASTQNRGRNYEQYF	TGCGCCAGCACCCAAAACAGGGGGCGCAACTACGAGCAGTACTTC	TRBD1	many	TRBJ2-7	TRBV5-1
CASSPSMSANTEAFF	TGTGCCAGCTCACCTTCAATGTCAGCGAACACTGAAGCTTTCTTT	-	-	TRBJ1-1	TRBV18
CASSYRGRDGELFF	TGTGCCAGCAGTTACCGGGGGCGAGACGGGGAGCTGTTTTTT	-	few	TRBJ2-2	TRBV6-5
CSARDFRQGDGYTF	TGCAGTGCTAGAGATTTCCGGCAGGGCGATGGCTACACCTTC	-	-	TRBJ1-2	TRBV20-1
CSARPSGGAGNNEQFF	TGCAGTGCTAGACCTAGCGGGGGGGCCGGGAACAATGAGCAGTTCTTC	TRBD2	-	TRBJ2-1	TRBV20-1
CASSSRRGYNEQFF	TGCGCCAGCAGCTCCCGACGAGGGTACAATGAGCAGTTCTTC	-	-	TRBJ2-1	TRBV5-1
CASRTPYTDTQYF	TGCGCCAGCAGGACACCCTACACAGATACGCAGTATTTT	-	-	TRBJ2-3	TRBV10-2
CSAGPDYEQYF	TGCAGCGCGGGACCCGACTACGAGCAGTACTTC	-	few	TRBJ2-7	TRBV29-1
CATKYLSGNTIYF	TGTGCCACCAAATACCTCTCTGGAAACACCATATATTTT	-	-	TRBJ1-3	TRBV15
CASTKTEGETQYF	TGTGCCTCGACCAAGACCGAGGGAGAGACCCAGTACTTC	-	-	TRBJ2-5	TRBV7-7
CASSSTSEQETQYF	TGTGCCAGCAGCTCAACTAGCGAGCAAGAGACCCAGTACTTC	TRBD2	few	TRBJ2-5	TRBV7-9
CASSLDRGKRNEQFF	TGCGCCAGCAGCTTGGACAGGGGTAAACGCAATGAGCAGTTCTTC	TRBD1	few	TRBJ2-1	TRBV5-1
CASSFLGGVTDTQYF	TGTGCCAGCAGCTTTCTAGGGGGGGTCACAGATACGCAGTATTTT	-	-	TRBJ2-3	TRBV13
CATSDSRLASRGEQFF	TGTGCCACCAGTGATAGTAGACTAGCGTCCCGGGGTGAGCAGTTCTTC	TRBD2	few	TRBJ2-1	TRBV24-1
CASRKTGGVGNEQFF	TGTGCCAGCAGGAAAACAGGGGGCGTAGGCAATGAGCAGTTCTTC	TRBD1	-	TRBJ2-1	TRBV6-1
CASSLGGGNEKLFF	TGTGCCAGCAGCTTAGGTGGGGGGAATGAAAAACTGTTTTTT	-	many	TRBJ1-4	TRBV12-3/TRBV12-4
CASTATQARKAGGELFF	TGTGCCAGCACCGCAACGCAAGCCAGGAAAGCGGGCGGGGAGCTGTTTTTT	-	-	TRBJ2-2	TRBV6-1
CASRSKNGGQPTSTDTQYF	TGTGCCAGCAGATCTAAGAATGGGGGACAGCCGACGAGCACAGATACGCAGTATTTT	TRBD1	-	TRBJ2-3	TRBV11-2
CSTGLGGFGEQYF	TGCTCCACGGGGCTGGGGGGATTTGGGGAGCAGTACTTC	-	-	TRBJ2-7	TRBV20-1
CASSLEWGETQYF	TGTGCCAGCAGTTTGGAGTGGGGGGAGACCCAGTACTTC	-	-	TRBJ2-5	TRBV27
CSANTGTGGEQYF	TGCAGTGCAAATACCGGGACAGGTGGCGAGCAGTACTTC	TRBD1	many	TRBJ2-7	TRBV20-1
CSVEVRGPNTEAFF	TGCAGCGTTGAAGTTAGGGGGCCGAACACTGAAGCTTTCTTT	TRBD1	-	TRBJ1-1	TRBV29-1
CSAGKLAGTDTQYF	TGCAGTGCTGGGAAACTAGCGGGCACAGATACGCAGTATTTT	TRBD2	few	TRBJ2-3	TRBV20-1
CSVERQDLTEAFF	TGCAGCGTTGAAAGACAGGATCTCACTGAAGCTTTCTTT	-	many	TRBJ1-1	TRBV29-1
CAIKRGGTDTQYF	TGTGCCATCAAGCGGGGGGGCACAGATACGCAGTATTTT	TRBD2	-	TRBJ2-3	TRBV6-2/TRBV6-3
CASSLAPLSRTDVSGYTF	TGTGCCAGCAGCTTAGCACCCCTCTCTAGGACGGATGTGAGTGGCTACACCTTC	-	-	TRBJ1-2	TRBV11-1
CASSINSPGQINYEQYF	TGTGCCAGCAGCATTAATTCACCGGGACAGATAAACTACGAGCAGTACTTC	TRBD1	-	TRBJ2-7	TRBV7-2
CASSDSIGGQGNYGYTF	TGTGCCAGCAGTGACTCTATTGGGGGACAGGGGAACTATGGCTACACCTTC	TRBD1	-	TRBJ1-2	TRBV25-1
CASSGGGSAETQYF	TGTGCCAGCAGCGGGGGGGGGTCAGCAGAGACCCAGTACTTC	TRBD2	many	TRBJ2-5	TRBV7-2
CASSRLAYLPNTGELFF	TGTGCCAGCAGCCGTCTCGCGTACCTTCCGAACACCGGGGAGCTGTTTTTT	-	-	TRBJ2-2	TRBV9
CSARSSGGETQYF	TGCAGTGCTAGATCCAGCGGGGGAGAGACCCAGTACTTC	TRBD2	few	TRBJ2-5	TRBV20-1
CASSSARFYEKLFF	TGTGCCAGCAGTTCGGCCAGGTTTTATGAAAAACTGTTTTTT	-	few	TRBJ1-4	TRBV12-3/TRBV12-4